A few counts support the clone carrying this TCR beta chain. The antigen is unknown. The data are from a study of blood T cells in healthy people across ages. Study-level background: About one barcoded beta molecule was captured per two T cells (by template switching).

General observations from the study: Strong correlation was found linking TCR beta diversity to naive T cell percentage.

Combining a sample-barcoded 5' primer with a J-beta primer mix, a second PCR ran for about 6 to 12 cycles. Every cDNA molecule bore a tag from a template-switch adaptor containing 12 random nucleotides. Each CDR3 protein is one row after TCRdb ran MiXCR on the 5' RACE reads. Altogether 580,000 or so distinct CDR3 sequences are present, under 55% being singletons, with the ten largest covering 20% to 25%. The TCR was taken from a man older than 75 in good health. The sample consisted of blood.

CDR3 region: CASSLVGEAEQFF. CDR3 DNA sequence: TGCGCCAGCAGCTTGGTTGGGGAGGCTGAGCAGTTCTTC. This chain links TRBV5-1 with TRBJ2-1, with a weak D call TRBD2 (6 bases). CDR1 and CDR2 from the germline V gene are SGHRS and YFSETQ. This CDR3 is built from 13 residues. V was shortened by 0 bases and J by 9 bases, with 10 bases between the two germline ends.